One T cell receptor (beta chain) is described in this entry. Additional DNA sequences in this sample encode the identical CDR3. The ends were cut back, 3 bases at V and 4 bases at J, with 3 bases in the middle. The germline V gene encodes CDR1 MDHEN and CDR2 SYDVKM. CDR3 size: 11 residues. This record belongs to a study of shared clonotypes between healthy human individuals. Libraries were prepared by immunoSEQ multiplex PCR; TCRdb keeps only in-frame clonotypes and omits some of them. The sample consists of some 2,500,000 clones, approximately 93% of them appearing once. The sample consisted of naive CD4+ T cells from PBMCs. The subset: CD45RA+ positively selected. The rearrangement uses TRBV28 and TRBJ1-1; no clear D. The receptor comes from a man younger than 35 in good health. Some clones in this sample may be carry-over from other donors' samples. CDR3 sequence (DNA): TGTGCCAGCAGTTTGCCCACTGAAGCTTTCTTT. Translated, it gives CASSLPTEAFF.